The 24 T cell receptor beta chains below come from one sample, sequenced in a study of glioma-infiltrating T cells. Using RNA template, CDR3s of TCR alpha and beta were amplified with iRepertoire arm-PCR. TCRdb used MiXCR to reprocess the multiplex PCR reads, holding one entry per CDR3 protein. The data hold more than 90,000 distinct CDR3 sequences, with roughly 37% observed a single time. Sequencing used glioma tissue, nonneoplastic brain tissue, or PBMCs (not recorded which). Every receptor here comes from a human donor with low-grade glioma or glioblastoma, undergoing nonglioma brain surgery, or in good health (not recorded which).

In the case of this clonotype: Mismatch with germline at one junction end may stem from a read error. The chain uses TRBV7-2 and TRBJ1-1; a possible D gene is TRBD1 (5 bases). The CDR3 totals 13 residues. In germline, CDR1 is SGHTA, CDR2 FQGNSA. The chain's CDR3 is CASSGGGRTEAFF. In DNA form, the CDR3 reads TGTGCCAGCAGCGGGGGTGGACGGACTGAGGCTTTCTTT.

This clonotype was counted ten times or more. This sequence joins TRBV24-1 and TRBJ2-7, with 9 bases fitting TRBD2. This CDR3 has 14 amino acids. Germline V CDR1 and CDR2: KGHDR, SFDVKD. The ends lost 6 bases at V and 1 base at J; junction bases unmatched: 3. CDR3 sequence reads: CATSPSGTSYEQYF. The CDR3 DNA is TGTGCCACCAGTCCTAGCGGGACTTCCTACGAGCAGTACTTC.

As for this clonotype: This CDR3 fails to terminate in the conserved phenylalanine or tryptophan, so it likely reflects a read error. The chain couples TRBV7-6 to TRBJ2-1; no clear D. The CDR3 is 12 residues long. The germline gives CDR1 SGHVS, CDR2 FNYEAQ. CDR3 protein: CASGLGYNEQFL. Written as DNA, the CDR3 is TGTGCCAGCGGCTTAGGATACAATGAGCAGTTCCTC.

This clonotype was picked up a small number of times. A read error may explain this, as a much larger clone is one base away. This sequence joins TRBV5-1 and TRBJ2-2; 8 bases fit TRBD1. This CDR3 contains 14 residues. The germline V gene encodes CDR1 SGHRS and CDR2 YFSETQ. V shed 3 bases and J 9 bases; nucleotides not matched to a gene: 7. The CDR3 nucleotides read TGCGCCAGCAGCTCAGGACAGGGAACCAGGGAGCTGTTTTTT. Translation gives CASSSGQGTRELFF. The whole variable domain, filled in from reference TRBV5-1 and TRBJ2-2, reads KAGVTQTPRYLIKTRGQQVTLSCSPISGHRSVSWYQQTPGQGLQFLFEYFSETQRNKGNFPGRFSGRQFSNSRSEMNVSTLELGDSALYLCASSSGQGTRELFFGEGSRLTVL.

This clonotype has ten or more counts. This chain connects TRBV10-3 to TRBJ2-7, with 10 positions matching TRBD2. CDR1 is ENHRY and CDR2 is SYGVKD in the germline V gene. This CDR3 has 14 residues. J gave up 3 bases and V 4 bases, and 3 bases lay outside the gene matches. In DNA, the CDR3 is TGTGCCATCAGTGGGACTAGCGGAATCTACGAGCAGTACTTC. This encodes CAISGTSGIYEQYF.

This clonotype was seen at least ten times. The chain is built from TRBV6-1 and TRBJ1-2; D unclear. Trimming removed 7 bases from V and 4 bases from J, with 13 bases in between. The germline CDR1 and CDR2 sequences are MNHNS and SASEGT. The CDR3 has 13 residues. CDR3 DNA sequence: TGTGCCAGCAACCCGACCCCGTCCTATGGCTACACCTTC. Protein product: CASNPTPSYGYTF.

The chain joins TRBV27 to TRBJ2-7, with D tentatively TRBD1 (6 bases). Trimming removed 7 bases at V and 9 bases at J, with 19 bases between. CDR1 MNHEY and CDR2 SMNVEV come from the germline V gene (reference sequence). The CDR3 has 13 residues. In nucleotides, the CDR3 is TGTGCCAGCAACCGCAGGGGATCCCACGGGCAGTACTTC. Residues: CASNRRGSHGQYF.

This clonotype was detected once. At one end, the junction sequence differs from germline, possibly due to a read error. The V call is TRBV27, the J call TRBJ2-3, with D unresolved. The CDR3 spans 13 residues. Germline assignment: CDR1 MNHEY and CDR2 SMNVEV (reference sequence). CDR3 amino acids: CASCVQDTHTQYF. The CDR3 DNA follows: TGTGCCAGCTGTGTTCAAGACACACATACGCAGTATTTT.

In the case of this clonotype: Given a much more abundant clone one base away, this may be a read error. The chain employs TRBV27 and TRBJ2-1; 9 bases are shared with TRBD2. The CDR3 extends over 13 amino acids. Per germline, CDR1 MNHEY and CDR2 SMNVEV (reference sequence). This CDR3 reads CAGSRAGGNEQFF. The CDR3 bases are TGTGCCGGCAGCCGAGCGGGAGGAAATGAGCAGTTCTTC.

This clonotype turned up a few times. The CDR3 is CASSFRAGVNTGELFF. The CDR3 DNA reads as TGTGCCAGCAGCTTCAGAGCGGGGGTGAACACCGGGGAGCTGTTTTTT. The rearrangement uses TRBV11-2 and TRBJ2-2; the match to TRBD2 covers 8 bases. CDR1 and CDR2 from the germline V gene are SGHAT and FQNNGV. J gave up 1 base and V 3 bases, and 4 bases lay outside the gene matches. The CDR3 covers 16 residues.

Note on this clonotype: A clone one base away is much larger, so this may be a read error. The chain is built from TRBV19 and TRBJ2-1; D call uncertain. The V gene's germline CDR1 is LNHDA and CDR2 SQIVND (reference sequence). The CDR3 consists of 13 residues. DNA for the CDR3: TGTGCCAGTAAGGCTTCAGCCGACAATGAGAAGTTCTTC. This sequence encodes CASKASADNEKFF.

Concerning this clonotype itself: This clone may be a read error of a much larger clone one base away. The rearrangement links TRBV6-2 or TRBV6-3 to TRBJ2-5; D might be TRBD1 (5 bases). There are 15 residues in the CDR3. The V gene lost 6 bases and the J gene lost 1 base, with 15 bases spanning the gap. CDR1 and CDR2 (germline): MNHEY, SVGEGT. The CDR3: CASSVIQGTQETQYF. The DNA of the CDR3 is TGTGCCAGCAGCGTAATTCAGGGAACCCAAGAGACCCAGTACTTC.

As to this clonotype: A much larger clonotype is one base distant, so this may be a read error. The chain uses TRBV5-1 and TRBJ2-2; 12 bases line up with TRBD2. The germline CDR1 and CDR2 sequences are SGHRS and YFSETQ. CDR3 length equals 19 residues. The CDR3 here is CASSLGLAGAGANAGELFF. The CDR3, as DNA: TGCGCCAGCAGCTTGGGACTAGCGGGAGCTGGGGCGAACGCCGGGGAGCTGTTTTTT.

The V gene is TRBV20-1, the J gene TRBJ2-5, with D possibly TRBD2 on 6 matching bases. The CDR3 covers 12 residues. Germline CDR1 reads DFQATT; CDR2 reads SNEGSKA (reference sequence). Trimming stripped 4 bases from V and 4 bases from J, with 10 bases between. Here the CDR3 DNA reads TGCAGTGCTATAGCGCGGGGAGAGACCCAGTACTTC. This sequence encodes CSAIARGETQYF.

For this clonotype: A much more abundant neighbour one base away suggests this may be a read error. The chain has TRBV12-3 or TRBV12-4 and TRBJ1-4; 7 bases fit TRBD1. The J segment lost 13 bases and the V segment lost 6 bases, leaving 8 bases of the junction unmatched. CDR3 length: 12 amino acids. The CDR3 loop is CASRRTGRGLFF. CDR3 DNA: TGTGCCAGCAGGAGGACAGGCCGTGGACTGTTTTTT.

In its sample, this clonotype was seen many times. The V call is TRBV6-5, the J call TRBJ2-2, with D possibly being TRBD1 (6 bases). CDR1 and CDR2 (germline): MNHEY, SVGAGI. V lost 0 bases and J lost 0, with 8 bases in between. The CDR3 extends over 16 amino acids. The CDR3 loop reads CASSYSGTPNTGELFF. CDR3 DNA: TGTGCCAGCAGTTACTCAGGGACACCGAACACCGGGGAGCTGTTTTTT.

This clonotype has a count of ten or more. The chain uses TRBV6-1 and TRBJ2-5; 9 bases map to TRBD2. Looked up from germline, CDR1 is MNHNS and CDR2 is SASEGT. The ends lost 6 bases at V and 5 bases at J; junction bases unmatched: 7. CDR3 size: 14 residues. The CDR3 nucleotides read TGTGCCAGCAGCGCGGCGGGAGGGCCTGAGACCCAGTACTTC. Translating it yields CASSAAGGPETQYF.

There are many counts of this clonotype. The V and J genes are TRBV3-1 and TRBJ2-3; D unresolved. The CDR3 runs to 13 residues. V lost 0 bases and J 6 bases, leaving 7 bases between the germline ends. Germline CDR1 reads LGHDT; CDR2 reads YNNKEL (reference sequence). DNA for the CDR3: TGTGCCAGCAGCCAAGATGGTTGGGATACGCAGTATTTT. Translating it yields CASSQDGWDTQYF.

This clonotype has at least ten counts. The rearrangement links TRBV6-4 to TRBJ2-1; D remains unclear. Germline CDR1 reads MRHNA; CDR2 reads SNTAGT. CDR3 length: 14 amino acids. The germline V and J ends were trimmed by 4 bases and 3 bases, with 10 bases remaining between them. The CDR3 bases are TGTGCCAGCAGTGTTCTGGGTGGCTACAATGAGCAGTTCTTC. Protein sequence: CASSVLGGYNEQFF.

This clonotype was counted once. The junction departs from germline at one end; a sequencing error may be responsible. V and J are TRBV7-2 and TRBJ2-5; D is undetermined. This CDR3 contains 15 residues. From germline, CDR1 is SGHTA and CDR2 FQGNSA. CDR3 sequence reads: CASSLSELLVETQHF. CDR3 DNA sequence: TGTGCCAGCAGCTTAAGCGAGCTCCTGGTGGAGACCCAGCACTTC.

A remark on this clonotype: A read error may be the cause here, since a much bigger clone is one base away. The J gene is TRBJ2-3, the V gene TRBV11-1; D possibly corresponds to TRBD2 (6 bases). Trimming cost V 7 bases and J 4 bases, with 12 bases left between them. The CDR3 sequence is 13 residues long. Germline V lookup: CDR1 SGHAT, CDR2 FQDESV (reference sequence). The CDR3 region is CASMEPSADTQYF. The DNA of the CDR3 is TGTGCCAGCATGGAACCTAGCGCAGATACGCAGTATTTT. Using reference TRBV11-1 and TRBJ2-3 for the parts outside the CDR3, the full variable domain is EAEVAQSPRYKITEKSQAVAFWCDPISGHATLYWYRQILGQGPELLVQFQDESVVDDSQLPKDRFSAERLKGVDSTLKIQPAELGDSAMYLCASMEPSADTQYFGPGTRLTVL.

This clonotype showed up many times. This chain links TRBV7-9 with TRBJ2-1; TRBD1 matches 9 bases. This CDR3 is built from 15 residues. The ends lost 4 bases at V and 8 bases at J; junction bases unmatched: 9. Germline CDR1 reads SEHNR; CDR2 reads FQNEAQ (reference sequence). CDR3 protein: CASSYDRGSVDEQFF. The DNA of the CDR3 is TGTGCCAGCAGCTATGACAGGGGGTCCGTGGATGAGCAGTTCTTC.

In its sample, this clonotype was seen once. This may come from a read error, since a much larger clone is one base off. V and J are TRBV3-1 and TRBJ2-1; TRBD2 agrees at 13 bases. Germline CDR1 LGHDT, CDR2 YNNKEL (reference sequence). The CDR3 loop spans 17 amino acids. Trimming removed 7 bases from V and 5 bases from J; junction bases left unmatched: 11. CDR3 sequence: CASIRRPGLAGNNEQFF. CDR3 in DNA: TGTGCCAGCATCAGACGGCCGGGACTAGCGGGGAACAATGAGCAGTTCTTC.

This clonotype was found many times. The chain uses TRBV6-2 or TRBV6-3 and TRBJ1-2; D is uncertain. CDR3 length equals 12 residues. Looked up from germline, CDR1 is MNHEY and CDR2 is SVGEGT. V lost 9 bases, J lost 2 bases, and 10 bases lay in between. The CDR3 spells CASGDQNYGYTF. CDR3 DNA: TGTGCCAGTGGTGACCAGAACTATGGCTACACCTTC.